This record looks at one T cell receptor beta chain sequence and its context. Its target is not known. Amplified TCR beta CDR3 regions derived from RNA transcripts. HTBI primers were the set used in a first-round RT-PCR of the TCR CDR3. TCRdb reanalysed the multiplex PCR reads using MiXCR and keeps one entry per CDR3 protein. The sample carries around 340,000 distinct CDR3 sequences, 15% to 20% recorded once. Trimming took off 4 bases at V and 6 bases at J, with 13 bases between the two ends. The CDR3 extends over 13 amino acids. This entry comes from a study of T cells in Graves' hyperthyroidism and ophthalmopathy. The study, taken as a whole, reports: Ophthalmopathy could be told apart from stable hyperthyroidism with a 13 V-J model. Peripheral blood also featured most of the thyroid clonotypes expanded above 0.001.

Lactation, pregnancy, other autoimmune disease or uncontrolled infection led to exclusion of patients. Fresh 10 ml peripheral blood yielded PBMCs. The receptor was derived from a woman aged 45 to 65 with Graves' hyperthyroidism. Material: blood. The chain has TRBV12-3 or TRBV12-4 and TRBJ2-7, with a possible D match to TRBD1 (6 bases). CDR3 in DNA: TGTGCCAGCAGTTCTAAGGGGGTTTTCGAGCAGTACTTC. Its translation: CASSSKGVFEQYF.